This entry describes one T cell receptor (beta chain). Random hexamers primed reverse transcription of about 0.45 to 1 ug RNA. The TCR beta CDR3 was amplified by immunoSEQ multiplex PCR across 54 Vbeta, 13 Jbeta. One entry per CDR3 protein results from TCRdb running MiXCR on the immunoSEQ multiplex PCR reads. The sample holds around 190,000 distinct CDR3 sequences, roughly 94% seen once. This sample is drawn from a study of CD8 T cells in Susac syndrome. The sequence derives from a human donor in good health. Sample: CD4+ T cells from PBMCs.

CDR3 in DNA: TGCGCCAGCAGCTTGGACGGAGCTTCCTCAAACACTGAAGCTTTCTTT. It encodes CASSLDGASSNTEAFF. The chain couples TRBV5-1 to TRBJ1-1; D is ambiguous. The CDR3 has 16 residues. Germline V CDR1 and CDR2: SGHRS, YFSETQ. Trimming left V 0 bases short and J 2 bases short, with 14 bases between.